The 5 T cell receptor beta chains below come from one sample, sequenced in a study of cytomegalovirus exposure and HLA in healthy donors. A multiplex PCR was run with 60 Vbeta primers and 13 Jbeta primers. Sequenced by immunoSEQ multiplex PCR; TCRdb stores in-frame clones only, minus some. The repertoire holds about 96,000 clones, with about four fifths as singletons. The sample comprised PBMCs. The receptors here all came from a woman between 70 and 85 years old in good health and CMV-seropositive.

The CDR3 is CASSLAYRGGYEQYF. In DNA, the CDR3 is TGTGCCAGCAGCTTAGCGTACCGGGGGGGCTACGAGCAGTACTTC. This chain uses TRBV7-6 with TRBJ2-7; the match to TRBD2 covers 8 bases. The ends lost 0 bases at V and 3 bases at J; junction bases unmatched: 4. The CDR3 spans 15 residues. Germline CDR1 reads SGHVS; CDR2 reads FNYEAQ.

CDR3 sequence reads: CASSQAPLGQGAYRSSYEQYF. The CDR3, as DNA: TGTGCCAGCAGCCAAGCGCCCCTCGGCCAGGGGGCCTATAGGAGCTCCTACGAGCAGTACTTC. The chain couples TRBV14 to TRBJ2-7; 8 nucleotides agree with TRBD1. V was clipped by 1 base and J by 0 bases; unmatched bases: 20. The CDR3 totals 21 residues. Germline V gene data show CDR1 as SGHDN and CDR2 as FVKESK.

This clone was seen a handful of times. This chain joins TRBV5-4 and TRBJ2-1; TRBD1 agrees at 9 bases. The CDR3 consists of 16 residues. The germline V gene encodes CDR1 SGHNT and CDR2 YYREEE (reference sequence). The trim removed 3 bases at V and 6 bases at J, leaving 10 bases unmatched. In nucleotides, the CDR3 is TGTGCCAGCAGCTCCAACACAGGGGGCGCCGGCAATGAGCAGTTCTTC. Amino acids: CASSSNTGGAGNEQFF.

The chain is built from TRBV5-5 and TRBJ1-2; D perhaps matches TRBD1 (5 bases). Germline V gene data show CDR1 as SGHKS and CDR2 as YYEKEE (reference sequence). This CDR3 spans 15 amino acids. Trimming left V 3 bases short and J 0 bases short, with 12 bases between. CDR3 sequence: CASSSTVTSNYGYTF. As DNA, the CDR3 is TGTGCCAGCAGCTCGACAGTAACCTCTAACTATGGCTACACCTTC. Together with reference TRBV5-5 and TRBJ1-2, the CDR3 gives the full variable domain: DAGVTQSPTHLIKTRGQQVTLRCSPISGHKSVSWYQQVLGQGPQFIFQYYEKEERGRGNFPDRFSARQFPNYSSELNVNALLLGDSALYLCASSSTVTSNYGYTFGSGTRLTVV.

V gene TRBV7-9 combines with J gene TRBJ1-3; 10 bases are shared with TRBD1. Unmatched junction bases numbered 3, after V lost 5 bases and J lost 2 bases. CDR1 is SEHNR and CDR2 is FQNEAQ in the germline V gene (reference sequence). The CDR3 is made up of 15 amino acids. CDR3 residues: CASSVGQGAGNTIYF. CDR3 in DNA: TGTGCCAGCAGCGTAGGACAGGGGGCTGGAAACACCATATATTTT.